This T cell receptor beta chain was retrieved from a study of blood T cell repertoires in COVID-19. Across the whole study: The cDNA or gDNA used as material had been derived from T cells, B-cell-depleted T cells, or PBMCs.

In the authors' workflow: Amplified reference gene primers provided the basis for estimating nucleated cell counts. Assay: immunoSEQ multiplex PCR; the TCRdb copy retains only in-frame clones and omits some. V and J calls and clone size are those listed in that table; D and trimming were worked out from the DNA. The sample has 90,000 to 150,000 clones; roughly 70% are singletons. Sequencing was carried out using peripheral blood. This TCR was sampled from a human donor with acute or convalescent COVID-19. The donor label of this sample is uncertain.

CDR3 sequence reads: CASRPGNPEKLFF. The CDR3 nucleotides are TGCGCCAGCAGACCAGGGAATCCGGAAAAACTGTTTTTT. The J gene is TRBJ1-4, the V gene TRBV23-1; D is perhaps TRBD1 (5 bases). TRBV23-1 is an open reading frame whose function is uncertain. CDR3 size: 13 residues. Trimming cost V 6 bases and J 8 bases, with 13 bases left between them.